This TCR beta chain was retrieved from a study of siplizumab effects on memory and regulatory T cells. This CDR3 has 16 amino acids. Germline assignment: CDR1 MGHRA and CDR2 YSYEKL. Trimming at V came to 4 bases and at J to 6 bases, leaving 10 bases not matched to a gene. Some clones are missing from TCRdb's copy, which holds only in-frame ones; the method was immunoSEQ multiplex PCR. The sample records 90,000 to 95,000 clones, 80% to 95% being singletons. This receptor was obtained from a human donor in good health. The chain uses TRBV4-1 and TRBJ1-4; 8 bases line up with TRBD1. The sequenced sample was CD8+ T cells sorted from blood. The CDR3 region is CASSPRVDRGDEKLFF. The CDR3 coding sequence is TGCGCCAGCAGCCCGAGGGTTGACAGGGGAGATGAAAAACTGTTTTTT.